These 32 T cell receptor beta chains originate from one sample sequenced in a study of shared clonotypes between healthy human individuals (dated by TCRdb to 2019 to 2021). The library was prepared using the immunoSEQ multiplex PCR assay. TCRdb took this table from immuneACCESS and kept in-frame rearrangements with V and J called. Such tables lack part of the clones; where checked against another copy, unresolved V genes explain under half of the gap, and the rest is unexplained. Present in this sample are 2 million to 2.5 million clones, more than 90% of which were seen just once. Of the sample, around 0.13% is held by the ten largest clones. Sequenced input: naive CD4+ T cells sorted from blood. Read against the paper, the sample's cell subset or site label means: CD45RA+ positively selected. These receptors came from a man younger than 30 in good health.

The V call is TRBV28, the J call TRBJ2-7; 7 nucleotides align to TRBD1. CDR3 size: 14 residues. V lost 6 bases to trimming and J lost 6 bases; unmatched junction nucleotides: 11. The germline gives CDR1 MDHEN, CDR2 SYDVKM. CDR3 DNA: TGTGCCAGCAGACCGCAGGACAGGTCTAGCGAGCAGTACTTC. Its protein is CASRPQDRSSEQYF.

This clone was seen a single time. At one boundary the junction diverges from the germline segment, which might be a read error. J is TRBJ2-3 and V is TRBV9, with D perhaps matching TRBD2 (5 bases). CDR3 size: 15 residues. The germline CDR1 and CDR2 sequences are SGDLS and YYNGEE. This CDR3 is CASSVIPGEMGSCEF. As DNA, the CDR3 is TGTGCCAGCAGCGTAATCCCCGGGGAGATGGGTAGTTGTGAGTTT.

The V gene is TRBV18, the J gene TRBJ2-3; 9 nucleotides align to TRBD2. The ends lost 5 bases at V and 3 bases at J; junction bases unmatched: 6. This CDR3 has 15 amino acids. CDR1 and CDR2 (germline): KGHSH, LQKENI. The CDR3 DNA follows: TGTGCCAGCTCAGTGAGCGGGAGGACAACAGATACGCAGTATTTT. It encodes CASSVSGRTTDTQYF.

The V gene is TRBV28, the J gene TRBJ1-4; possible D gene TRBD1, 6 bases. Germline V gene data show CDR1 as MDHEN and CDR2 as SYDVKM. This CDR3 has 14 amino acids. Trimming pared 6 bases from V and 7 bases from J, leaving 15 bases between. CDR3 sequence reads: CASSPRGGGEKLFF. The CDR3 DNA sequence: TGTGCCAGCAGCCCCCGAGGGGGAGGTGAAAAACTGTTTTTT.

This chain joins TRBV19 and TRBJ2-7, with D tentatively TRBD1 (8 bases). Germline V gives CDR1 LNHDA, CDR2 SQIVND (reference sequence). The V and J ends lost 5 bases and 4 bases respectively, with 21 bases between them. The CDR3 spans 16 residues. In nucleotides, the CDR3 is TGTGCCAGTAGTCAAGGGACAGGCGGGAGTCAATACGAGCAGTACTTC. This sequence encodes CASSQGTGGSQYEQYF. The whole variable domain, filled in from reference TRBV19 and TRBJ2-7, reads DGGITQSPKYLFRKEGQNVTLSCEQNLNHDAMYWYRQDPGQGLRLIYYSQIVNDFQKGDIAEGYSVSREKKESFPLTVTSAQKNPTAFYLCASSQGTGGSQYEQYFGPGTRLTVT.

This chain joins TRBV7-8 and TRBJ2-7; D is perhaps TRBD1 (6 bases). V was clipped by 3 bases and J by 5 bases, with 14 bases between them. The CDR3 totals 14 residues. CDR1 SGHVS and CDR2 FQNEAQ come from the germline V gene. The CDR3: CASSFSGARDEQYF. Here the CDR3 DNA reads TGTGCCAGCAGCTTTTCAGGGGCAAGGGACGAGCAGTACTTC.

The V call is TRBV10-3, the J call TRBJ2-3; D is perhaps TRBD2 (6 bases). The CDR3 is 18 amino acids. CDR1 is ENHRY, CDR2 SYGVKD, per germline. Trimming removed 0 bases from V and 2 bases from J, with 18 bases in between. The CDR3 here is CAISESARTSTHTDTQYF. Here the CDR3 DNA reads TGTGCCATCAGTGAGTCGGCCCGAACTAGCACACACACAGATACGCAGTATTTT.

The J gene is TRBJ1-5, the V gene TRBV7-2; D is unclear. From germline, CDR1 is SGHTA and CDR2 FQGNSA. V was trimmed by 2 bases and J by 0 bases, leaving 8 bases between them. The length of the CDR3 is 15 residues. In DNA, the CDR3 is TGTGCCAGCAGCTTAAACACTCTTAGCAATCAGCCCCAGCATTTT. Its translation is CASSLNTLSNQPQHF.

This sequence joins TRBV6-5 and TRBJ2-3, with 12 nucleotides matching TRBD2. The J segment lost 4 bases and the V segment lost 4 bases, leaving 6 bases of the junction unmatched. Germline V gene sequence: CDR1 MNHEY, CDR2 SVGAGI. This CDR3 has 16 residues. The CDR3 nucleotides read TGTGCCAGCAGTTCCCGACTAGCGGGAGAGGCAGATACGCAGTATTTT. Encoded protein: CASSSRLAGEADTQYF.

V gene TRBV2 combines with J gene TRBJ2-2; D uncertain. Germline V gene lookup returns CDR1 SNHLY and CDR2 FYNNEI. Trimming took 4 bases from V and 6 from J, leaving 3 bases between them. The CDR3 runs 11 residues. The CDR3 sequence: CASSGPGELFF. CDR3 sequence (DNA): TGTGCCAGCAGTGGACCCGGGGAGCTGTTTTTT.

The chain is built from TRBV14 and TRBJ2-1; D perhaps matches TRBD2 (7 bases). The germline gives CDR1 SGHDN, CDR2 FVKESK. V was cut by 0 bases and J by 5 bases, with 11 bases left in between. The CDR3 consists of 15 residues. CDR3 region: CASSQDRGAHNEQFF. CDR3 coding DNA: TGTGCCAGCAGCCAAGATCGGGGGGCCCACAATGAGCAGTTCTTC.

The chain combines TRBV6-4 with TRBJ2-2; maybe TRBD2 (6 bases). CDR3 length: 16 amino acids. The V gene lost 0 bases and the J gene lost 2 bases, with 10 bases spanning the gap. Germline CDR1 MRHNA, CDR2 SNTAGT. The CDR3 nucleotides read TGTGCCAGCAGTGACTCTCCGGGACTTAACACCGGGGAGCTGTTTTTT. Protein: CASSDSPGLNTGELFF.

The chain links TRBV11-1 to TRBJ2-1; D not resolved. Trimming removed 2 bases from V and 4 bases from J, with 15 bases in between. This CDR3 is 16 amino acids long. Germline CDR1 reads SGHAT; CDR2 reads FQDESV (reference sequence). CDR3 sequence (DNA): TGTGCCAGCAGCTTACATTCAGTCCCCATGTACAATGAGCAGTTCTTC. Translated, it gives CASSLHSVPMYNEQFF. The full variable domain, in which reference TRBV11-1 and TRBJ2-1 provide the parts outside the CDR3, is EAEVAQSPRYKITEKSQAVAFWCDPISGHATLYWYRQILGQGPELLVQFQDESVVDDSQLPKDRFSAERLKGVDSTLKIQPAELGDSAMYLCASSLHSVPMYNEQFFGPGTRLTVL.

This chain joins TRBV5-4 and TRBJ1-1; D is ambiguous. The ends were cut back, 5 bases at V and 3 bases at J, with 8 bases in the middle. Germline CDR1 SGHNT, CDR2 YYREEE (reference sequence). The CDR3 totals 12 residues. The CDR3 loop is CASSQLDTEAFF. The DNA for the CDR3 is TGTGCCAGCAGTCAGTTAGACACTGAAGCTTTCTTT.

This clone came up a few times. The chain carries TRBV5-1 and TRBJ1-6, with D tentatively TRBD1 (6 bases). Trimming removed 5 bases at V and 5 bases at J, with 14 bases between. Germline V CDR1 and CDR2: SGHRS, YFSETQ. This CDR3 region has 15 residues. The chain's CDR3 is CASSLQGRDNSPLHF. CDR3 bases: TGCGCCAGCAGTTTACAGGGTAGAGATAATTCACCCCTCCACTTT.

The gene calls are TRBV6-5 and TRBJ1-4; tentative D call: TRBD1 (6 bases). The CDR3 is 14 residues long. V lost 5 bases and J 4 bases, leaving 11 bases between the germline ends. Germline V lookup: CDR1 MNHEY, CDR2 SVGAGI. CDR3: CASSRTASNEKLFF. The CDR3 DNA follows: TGTGCCAGCAGTAGGACAGCCAGTAATGAAAAACTGTTTTTT.

The rearrangement joins TRBV9 to TRBJ2-3, with D tentatively TRBD1 (5 bases). V was cut by 4 bases and J by 2 bases, with 8 bases left in between. The CDR3 extends over 13 amino acids. Germline loops: CDR1 SGDLS, CDR2 YYNGEE. The CDR3 loop reads CASSWGLTDTQYF. The CDR3 DNA reads as TGTGCCAGCAGCTGGGGCCTCACAGATACGCAGTATTTT.

The CDR3 sequence: CASRAISTDTQYF. In DNA, the CDR3 is TGTGCCAGCAGGGCCATTAGCACAGATACGCAGTATTTT. This chain links TRBV6-5 with TRBJ2-3; D not resolved. The V gene lost 6 bases and the J gene lost 0 bases, with 7 bases spanning the gap. CDR1 and CDR2 from the germline V gene are MNHEY and SVGAGI. The CDR3 has 13 amino acids.

The rearrangement uses TRBV5-6 and TRBJ2-2; unclear D gene. With 1 base removed from V and 7 bases from J, the gap between germline ends came to 11 bases. The germline V gene has CDR1 SGHDT and CDR2 YYEEEE. This CDR3 is built from 14 residues. CDR3 nucleotide sequence: TGTGCCAGCAGCTTGTCCCCGACCGGCGGGGAGCTGTTTTTT. Translating it yields CASSLSPTGGELFF.

The J gene is TRBJ2-7, the V gene TRBV5-1, with TRBD1 as a possible D gene (7 bases). The CDR3 is made up of 12 amino acids. CDR1 SGHRS and CDR2 YFSETQ come from the germline V gene. V dropped 7 bases and J dropped 7 bases, with 15 bases sitting between them. In DNA, the CDR3 is TGCGCCAGCTCGGCATCAGGGGGGGAGCAGTACTTC. It encodes CASSASGGEQYF.

Turning to this clone: The sample carries other DNA sequences with the same CDR3. V and J are TRBV7-8 and TRBJ1-1; D is perhaps TRBD1 (5 bases). From germline, CDR1 is SGHVS and CDR2 FQNEAQ. This CDR3 has 14 residues. V lost 1 base and J lost 2, with 8 bases in between. This CDR3 is CASSLVGGNTEAFF. CDR3 in DNA: TGTGCCAGCAGCTTAGTTGGGGGAAACACTGAAGCTTTCTTT.

The J gene is TRBJ2-5, the V gene TRBV18; 8 bases fit TRBD2. The J call may be mistaken, given a closer DNA end match to TRBJ2-7. This CDR3 has 14 residues. Germline assignment: CDR1 KGHSH and CDR2 LQKENI. CDR3 nucleotides: TGTGCCAGCCGGGAGGGGACGGCTTCCTACGAGCAGTACTTC. This codes for CASREGTASYEQYF.

Of note for this clone: Other nucleotide sequences from this sample produce the same CDR3. The chain combines TRBV30 with TRBJ2-5; D gene unclear. The CDR3 is 11 amino acids. With 5 bases removed from V and 2 bases from J, the gap between germline ends came to 6 bases. Germline V lookup: CDR1 GTSNPN, CDR2 SVGIG (reference sequence). The CDR3 sequence is CAWSLQETQYF. The CDR3 coding sequence is TGTGCCTGGTCACTGCAAGAGACCCAGTACTTC.

Of note for this clone: One end of the junction is discordant with germline, which a read error may explain. The V gene is TRBV5-1, the J gene TRBJ2-7; D may be TRBD1 or TRBD2 (5 bases each). The CDR3 extends over 14 amino acids. The germline CDR1 and CDR2 sequences are SGHRS and YFSETQ. The CDR3 is CASTLDGGSYEQYF. The CDR3 DNA sequence: TGCGCCAGCACCTTGGATGGGGGCTCCTACGAGCAGTACTTC. Combining the CDR3 with reference TRBV5-1 and TRBJ2-7 gives the whole variable domain KAGVTQTPRYLIKTRGQQVTLSCSPISGHRSVSWYQQTPGQGLQFLFEYFSETQRNKGNFPGRFSGRQFSNSRSEMNVSTLELGDSALYLCASTLDGGSYEQYFGPGTRLTVT.

The chain is built from TRBV4-3 and TRBJ2-5, with D possibly matching TRBD2 (6 bases). Germline V gene lookup returns CDR1 LGHNA and CDR2 YSLEER. V dropped 3 bases and J dropped 4 bases, with 27 bases sitting between them. This CDR3 contains 19 residues. The CDR3: CASSQDRTTSSNMGETQYF. The CDR3 DNA reads TGCGCCAGCAGCCAGGATAGGACTACCTCATCTAACATGGGAGAGACCCAGTACTTC.

In the case of this clone: Other DNA sequences in the same sample also yield this CDR3. This chain links TRBV6-5 with TRBJ2-3; perhaps TRBD2 as D (6 bases). V was pared by 5 bases and J by 2 bases, with 8 bases between. CDR3 size: 13 residues. Germline V gene data show CDR1 as MNHEY and CDR2 as SVGAGI. The CDR3 spells CASSSGSTDTQYF. DNA of the CDR3: TGTGCCAGCAGTAGCGGGTCCACAGATACGCAGTATTTT.

This rearrangement joins TRBV6-6 to TRBJ2-3, with 11 bases aligning to TRBD1. The trim removed 6 bases at V and 6 bases at J, leaving 2 bases unmatched. Per the germline V gene, CDR1 is MNHNY and CDR2 is SVGAGI (reference sequence). The CDR3 length is 13 residues. The CDR3 sequence is CASRGQGEDTQYF. The DNA for the CDR3 is TGTGCCAGCAGGGGACAGGGGGAGGATACGCAGTATTTT.

This clone has just one count. The V and J genes are TRBV6-5 and TRBJ2-7; 8 bases match TRBD1. Per germline, CDR1 MNHEY and CDR2 SVGAGI. There are 15 residues in the CDR3. The trim removed 2 bases at V and 5 bases at J, leaving 8 bases unmatched. DNA of the CDR3: TGTGCCAGCAGTTACCGACAGGGGAGTTTCAACGAGCAGTACTTC. Translation: CASSYRQGSFNEQYF.

This clone was picked up one time. The rearrangement uses TRBV7-2 and TRBJ2-7; D is tentatively TRBD1 or TRBD2 (5 bases each). Deletions cut 3 bases from V and 3 bases from J, with 12 bases between. Germline values: CDR1 SGHTA, CDR2 FQGNSA. This CDR3 contains 14 residues. The CDR3 DNA reads TGTGCCAGCAGCTTGGGACGCCGACTCTACGAGCAGTACTTC. Its translation is CASSLGRRLYEQYF.

This chain joins TRBV10-3 and TRBJ2-1; TRBD1 is a possible D gene (5 bases). Trimming shortened V by 2 bases and J by 8 bases, and 13 bases separated the two germline ends. Germline loops: CDR1 ENHRY, CDR2 SYGVKD. This CDR3 has 14 amino acids. The CDR3 protein is CAISEGTTGDEQFF. The CDR3, as DNA: TGTGCCATCAGTGAGGGTACAACAGGCGATGAGCAGTTCTTC.

The genes are TRBV5-6 and TRBJ1-2; a weak D match, TRBD1 (5 bases). The CDR3 runs to 13 residues. V was pared by 4 bases and J by 4 bases, with 11 bases between. Germline V gene data show CDR1 as SGHDT and CDR2 as YYEEEE. This CDR3 reads CASSVGRAYGYTF. The CDR3 DNA reads TGTGCCAGCAGCGTGGGACGGGCCTATGGCTACACCTTC.

The chain carries TRBV7-2 and TRBJ2-7, with 7 bases lining up with TRBD1. This CDR3 has 15 residues. CDR1 and CDR2 from the germline V gene are SGHTA and FQGNSA. Trimming removed 1 base from V and 0 bases from J; junction bases left unmatched: 3. The CDR3 reads CASSLVDRNSYEQYF. CDR3 DNA: TGTGCCAGCAGCTTAGTGGACAGGAACTCCTACGAGCAGTACTTC.